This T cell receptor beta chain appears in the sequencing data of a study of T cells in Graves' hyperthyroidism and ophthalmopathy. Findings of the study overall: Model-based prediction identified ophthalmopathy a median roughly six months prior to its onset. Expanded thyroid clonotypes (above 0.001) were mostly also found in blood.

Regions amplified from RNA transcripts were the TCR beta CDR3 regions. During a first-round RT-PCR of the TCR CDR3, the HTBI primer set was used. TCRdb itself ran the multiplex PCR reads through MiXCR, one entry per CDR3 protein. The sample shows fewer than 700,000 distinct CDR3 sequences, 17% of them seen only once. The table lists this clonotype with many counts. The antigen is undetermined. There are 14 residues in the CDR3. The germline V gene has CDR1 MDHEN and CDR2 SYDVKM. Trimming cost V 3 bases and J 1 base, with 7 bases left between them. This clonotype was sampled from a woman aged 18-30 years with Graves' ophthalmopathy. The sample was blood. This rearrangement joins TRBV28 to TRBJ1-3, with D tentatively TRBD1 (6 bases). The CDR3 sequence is CASSFRGSGNTIYF. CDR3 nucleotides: TGTGCCAGCAGTTTCAGGGGATCTGGAAACACCATATATTTT.